The entry below gives a single T cell receptor beta chain sequence along with its context. The antigen is undetermined. It was healthy bone marrow donors who served as donors. The data originate from a study of cytomegalovirus exposure and HLA in healthy donors. Study-level points and caveats: The study listed roughly 160 cytomegalovirus-associated TCR beta chains.

PCR involved 60 Vbeta and 13 Jbeta primers. Only in-frame clones appear in the TCRdb table, and some are missing; sequencing was by immunoSEQ multiplex PCR. The sample includes more than 250,000 clones, 70% to 90% of them seen just once. The ends were cut back, 3 bases at V and 5 bases at J, with 11 bases in the middle. Germline V CDR1 and CDR2: MRHNA, SNTAGT. This CDR3 spans 14 amino acids. Sequencing input: PBMCs. V is TRBV6-4 and J is TRBJ2-1; maybe TRBD1 (6 bases). The TCR comes from a woman aged 18-29 years in good health and CMV-seronegative. CDR3 amino acids: CASSESDSNNEQFF. The CDR3 nucleotides read TGTGCCAGCAGTGAGTCGGACAGCAACAATGAGCAGTTCTTC.